One sample yielded the 14 T cell receptor beta chains listed below, sequenced in a study of blood T cell repertoires in COVID-19. Clones were read by immunoSEQ multiplex PCR, and TCRdb kept only the in-frame ones, dropping some. The sample shows about 440,000 clones, around 89% of them seen only once. Sequenced input: peripheral blood. These receptor sequences come from a woman between 50 and 59 years old with COVID-19, enrolled during active disease.

This chain links TRBV2 with TRBJ1-5; weak D call: TRBD1 (6 bases). The length of the CDR3 is 13 residues. Per the germline V gene, CDR1 is SNHLY and CDR2 is FYNNEI. The ends were cut back, 8 bases at V and 9 bases at J, with 17 bases in the middle. The CDR3 sequence: CASRTDSKGPQHF. The CDR3 nucleotides read TGTGCCAGCCGGACAGATTCAAAAGGGCCCCAGCATTTT.

V is TRBV7-2 and J is TRBJ2-3; 8 bases are a match to TRBD2. The CDR3 has 13 residues. Germline values: CDR1 SGHTA, CDR2 FQGNSA. Trimming removed 4 bases from V and 6 bases from J; junction bases left unmatched: 3. The CDR3 protein is CASSWRGEDTQYF. The DNA for the CDR3 is TGTGCCAGCAGCTGGCGGGGGGAGGATACGCAGTATTTT. The full variable domain, rest sourced from reference TRBV7-2 and TRBJ2-3, is GAGVSQSPSNKVTEKGKDVELRCDPISGHTALYWYRQSLGQGLEFLIYFQGNSAPDKSGLPSDRFSAERTGGSVSTLTIQRTQQEDSAVYLCASSWRGEDTQYFGPGTRLTVL.

Written as DNA, the CDR3 is TGTGCCAGCAGTTTATCATCAGGGGGTAGTCAGCCCCAGCATTTT. It is translated as CASSLSSGGSQPQHF. The chain joins TRBV27 to TRBJ1-5, with 7 positions matching TRBD1. Per germline, CDR1 MNHEY and CDR2 SMNVEV (reference sequence). J gave up 6 bases and V 0 bases, and 5 bases lay outside the gene matches. The CDR3 length is 15 residues.

The J gene is TRBJ1-2, the V gene TRBV7-2; TRBD1 is a possible D gene (6 bases). V lost 2 bases to trimming and J lost 4 bases, with 17 bases between them. The CDR3 runs to 16 residues. Germline V lookup: CDR1 SGHTA, CDR2 FQGNSA. CDR3 DNA: TGTGCCAGCAGCTTAAGGCTCGGGGGGCCTCCCTATGGCTACACCTTC. Its translation: CASSLRLGGPPYGYTF. Based on the CDR3 plus reference TRBV7-2 and TRBJ1-2, the full variable domain is GAGVSQSPSNKVTEKGKDVELRCDPISGHTALYWYRQSLGQGLEFLIYFQGNSAPDKSGLPSDRFSAERTGGSVSTLTIQRTQQEDSAVYLCASSLRLGGPPYGYTFGSGTRLTVV.

This chain joins TRBV28 and TRBJ1-4; D ambiguous. Trimming took 4 bases from V and 8 from J, leaving 17 bases between them. The CDR3 spans 15 residues. Germline loops: CDR1 MDHEN, CDR2 SYDVKM. The CDR3 loop reads CASSSPGFFKEKLFF. In DNA, the CDR3 is TGTGCCAGCAGTTCCCCGGGATTCTTCAAGGAAAAACTGTTTTTT.

V gene TRBV3-1 (or the pseudogene TRBV3-2) combines with J gene TRBJ2-3; no clear D gene. Deletions cut 1 base from V and 2 bases from J, with 7 bases between. Looked up from germline, CDR1 is LGHDT and CDR2 is YNNKEL (reference sequence). The length of the CDR3 is 14 residues. CDR3 residues: CASSQAPDTDTQYF. The DNA for the CDR3 is TGTGCCAGCAGCCAAGCCCCAGACACAGATACGCAGTATTTT.

CDR3 loop: CASSPTLMGGSQHF. The CDR3 DNA follows: TGTGCCAGCAGCCCTACCCTCATGGGAGGGTCCCAGCATTTT. The chain links TRBV14 to TRBJ1-5; D is unresolved. From germline, CDR1 is SGHDN and CDR2 FVKESK. V gave up 4 bases and J gave up 11 bases, with 18 bases separating them. This CDR3 contains 14 residues.

The chain recombines TRBV4-1 with TRBJ1-4; D might be TRBD1 (6 bases). Germline V CDR1 and CDR2: MGHRA, YSYEKL. This CDR3 spans 15 amino acids. The ends were cut back, 7 bases at V and 5 bases at J, with 17 bases in the middle. CDR3 bases: TGCGCCAGCAAGGGGGGGCCCTTATTAAATGAAAAACTGTTTTTT. This encodes CASKGGPLLNEKLFF.

The chain joins TRBV19 to TRBJ1-4; tentative D call: TRBD1 (6 bases). V lost 5 bases to trimming and J lost 8 bases, with 12 bases between them. The CDR3 spans 13 residues. From germline, CDR1 is LNHDA and CDR2 SQIVND (reference sequence). CDR3 amino acids: CASSLGGLEKLFF. CDR3 DNA sequence: TGTGCCAGTAGTTTAGGGGGACTCGAAAAACTGTTTTTT. Complete variable domain (other parts from reference TRBV19 and TRBJ1-4): DGGITQSPKYLFRKEGQNVTLSCEQNLNHDAMYWYRQDPGQGLRLIYYSQIVNDFQKGDIAEGYSVSREKKESFPLTVTSAQKNPTAFYLCASSLGGLEKLFFGSGTQLSVL.

The chain is built from TRBV10-3 and TRBJ1-2, with D possibly TRBD1 on 5 matching bases. Trimming took 8 bases from V and 4 from J, leaving 14 bases between them. Germline-derived CDR1 and CDR2 are ENHRY and SYGVKD. CDR3 length: 13 amino acids. The CDR3 reads CAISGWGSYGYTF. As DNA, the CDR3 is TGTGCCATCTCGGGTTGGGGCAGCTATGGCTACACCTTC.

The chain is built from TRBV28 and TRBJ2-1; 12 nucleotides align to TRBD2. The CDR3 runs to 15 residues. Germline V gene data show CDR1 as MDHEN and CDR2 as SYDVKM. J gave up 6 bases and V 3 bases, and 3 bases lay outside the gene matches. As DNA, the CDR3 is TGTGCCAGCAGTTTCCCTAGCGGGGGGGCCAATGAGCAGTTCTTC. This sequence encodes CASSFPSGGANEQFF.

This chain connects TRBV4-1 to TRBJ1-6; TRBD1 agrees at 10 bases. The germline gives CDR1 MGHRA, CDR2 YSYEKL. CDR3 size: 18 residues. J was trimmed by 2 bases and V by 4 bases; bases with no gene match: 8. For the CDR3, the DNA is TGCGCCAGCAGCCCTTCACTCGACAGGGGGCCCTATAATTCACCCCTCCACTTT. Protein sequence: CASSPSLDRGPYNSPLHF.

This rearrangement joins TRBV19 to TRBJ1-1, with a tentative D call TRBD1 (5 bases). The CDR3 runs 17 residues. The V gene's germline CDR1 is LNHDA and CDR2 SQIVND (reference sequence). The V end lost 1 base, the J end lost 5 bases, and 20 bases lay between the germline ends. The CDR3 region has the DNA TGTGCCAGTAGTATAGTCCCCCCTCCGGCAGGGAGGACTGAAGCTTTCTTT. It encodes CASSIVPPPAGRTEAFF.

This chain connects TRBV12-3 or TRBV12-4 to TRBJ1-1; perhaps TRBD1 as D (6 bases). The ends were cut back, 6 bases at V and 5 bases at J, with 10 bases in the middle. The CDR3 consists of 12 residues. CDR3 amino acids: CASRSRGTEAFF. CDR3 DNA sequence: TGTGCCAGCAGATCCAGGGGAACTGAAGCTTTCTTT.